This T cell receptor (beta chain) originates from a study of CD8 T cells in ankylosing spondylitis. Comments on this clonotype: Its antigen remains unidentified.

Study-wide points: What appeared characteristic of ankylosing spondylitis blood was a TCR beta motif of eight or nine highly homologous variants.

TCRdb re-derived calls from the 5' RACE reads in MiXCR, one entry per CDR3 protein. Of some 130,000 distinct CDR3 sequences listed, about 7% were seen once; the top ten hold approximately 13%. The CDR3 length is 14 residues. V lost 4 bases and J 2 bases, leaving 13 bases between the germline ends. Germline loops: CDR1 DFQATT, CDR2 SNEGSKA (reference sequence). The chain uses TRBV20-1 and TRBJ2-3, with no clear D. This receptor was taken from a female donor with ankylosing spondylitis or in good health (not recorded which). The sequenced sample was blood, either unsorted or a sorted T cell fraction (not recorded which). CDR3: CSAISDPATDTQYF. Written as DNA, the CDR3 is TGCAGTGCTATTTCCGACCCAGCCACAGATACGCAGTATTTT.